The subject of this entry is one TCR beta chain. This specimen comes from a study of blood T cell repertoires in COVID-19. The table came from immunoSEQ multiplex PCR; TCRdb's copy has only in-frame clones and leaves some out. The sample has about 70,000 clones, more than 75% seen once. The germline V gene has CDR1 ENHRY and CDR2 SYGVKD. V dropped 4 bases and J dropped 0; count of bases not matched to a gene: 4. CDR3 size: 15 residues. The clonotype comes from a human donor in a cohort sampled during active COVID-19. Sequencing was done on a sample of peripheral blood. This rearrangement joins TRBV10-3 to TRBJ1-1; TRBD1 aligns across 8 bases. The CDR3 DNA reads as TGTGCCATCAGTGCTGAGACAGGGGTGAACACTGAAGCTTTCTTT. It translates to CAISAETGVNTEAFF.